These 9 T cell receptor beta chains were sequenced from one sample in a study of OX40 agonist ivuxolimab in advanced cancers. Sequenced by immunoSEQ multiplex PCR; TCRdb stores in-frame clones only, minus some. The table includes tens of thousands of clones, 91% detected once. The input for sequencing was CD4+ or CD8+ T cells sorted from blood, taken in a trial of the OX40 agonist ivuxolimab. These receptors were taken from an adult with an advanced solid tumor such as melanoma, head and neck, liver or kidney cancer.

The CDR3 DNA is TGTGCCAGCTCCCCTAGAATGACAGCAACTAATGAAAAACTGTTTTTT. Translating it yields CASSPRMTATNEKLFF. V is TRBV18 and J is TRBJ1-4, with D perhaps TRBD1 (5 bases). Trimming took 6 bases from V and 0 from J, leaving 14 bases between them. The CDR3 length is 16 residues. From germline, CDR1 is KGHSH and CDR2 LQKENI.

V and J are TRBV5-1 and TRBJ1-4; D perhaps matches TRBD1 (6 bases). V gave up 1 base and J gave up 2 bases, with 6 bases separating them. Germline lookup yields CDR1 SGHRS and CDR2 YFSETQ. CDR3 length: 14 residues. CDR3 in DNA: TGCGCCAGCAGCTTGACAGGGACTAATGAAAAACTGTTTTTT. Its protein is CASSLTGTNEKLFF.

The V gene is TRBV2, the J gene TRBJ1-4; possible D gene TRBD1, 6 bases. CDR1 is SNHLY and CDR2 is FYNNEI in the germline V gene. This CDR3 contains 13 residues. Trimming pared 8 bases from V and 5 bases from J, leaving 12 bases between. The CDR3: CASVTGGNEKLFF. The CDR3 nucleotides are TGTGCCAGCGTGACAGGCGGGAATGAAAAACTGTTTTTT.

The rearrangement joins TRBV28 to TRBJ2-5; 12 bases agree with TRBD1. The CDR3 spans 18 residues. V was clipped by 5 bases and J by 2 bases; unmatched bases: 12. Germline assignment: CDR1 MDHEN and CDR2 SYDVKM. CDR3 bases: TGTGCCAGCAGTGTGCTCGGGACAGGGGGCGGAGGACAAGAGACCCAGTACTTC. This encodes CASSVLGTGGGGQETQYF.

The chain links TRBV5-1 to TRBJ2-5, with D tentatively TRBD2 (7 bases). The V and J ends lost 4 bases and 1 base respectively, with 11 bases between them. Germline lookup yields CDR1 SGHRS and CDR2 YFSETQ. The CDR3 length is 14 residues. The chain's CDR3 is CASSAGATQETQYF. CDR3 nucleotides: TGCGCCAGCAGCGCGGGGGCGACCCAAGAGACCCAGTACTTC.

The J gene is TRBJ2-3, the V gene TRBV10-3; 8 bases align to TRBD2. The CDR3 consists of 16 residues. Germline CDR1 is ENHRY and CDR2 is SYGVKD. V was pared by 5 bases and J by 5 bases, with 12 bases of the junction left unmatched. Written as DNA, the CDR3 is TGTGCCATCAGTCATGCCCAGGAGCGGGGGCAAGATACGCAGTATTTT. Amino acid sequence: CAISHAQERGQDTQYF.

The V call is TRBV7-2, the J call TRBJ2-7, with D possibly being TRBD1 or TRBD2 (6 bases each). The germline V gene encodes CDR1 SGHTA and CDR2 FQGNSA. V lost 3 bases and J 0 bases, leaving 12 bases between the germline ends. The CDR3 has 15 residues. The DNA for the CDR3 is TGTGCCAGCAGCTTTGGAGGAGGGGGCTCCTACGAGCAGTACTTC. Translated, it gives CASSFGGGGSYEQYF.

CDR3 sequence reads: CASGPAGFQPQHF. The CDR3 bases are TGTGCCAGCGGACCCGCAGGGTTCCAGCCCCAGCATTTT. V is TRBV2 and J is TRBJ1-5, with a tentative D call TRBD1 (5 bases). This CDR3 has 13 residues. Trimming pared 8 bases from V and 7 bases from J, leaving 15 bases between. Germline lookup yields CDR1 SNHLY and CDR2 FYNNEI. Combining the CDR3 with reference TRBV2 and TRBJ1-5 gives the whole variable domain EPEVTQTPSHQVTQMGQEVILRCVPISNHLYFYWYRQILGQKVEFLVSFYNNEISEKSEIFDDQFSVERPDGSNFTLKIRSTKLEDSAMYFCASGPAGFQPQHFGDGTRLSIL.

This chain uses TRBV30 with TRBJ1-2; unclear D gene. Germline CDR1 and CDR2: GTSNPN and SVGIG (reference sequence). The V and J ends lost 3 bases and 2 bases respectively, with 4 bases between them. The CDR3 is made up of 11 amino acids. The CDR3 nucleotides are TGTGCCTGGAGCCAAAACTATGGCTACACCTTC. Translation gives CAWSQNYGYTF.